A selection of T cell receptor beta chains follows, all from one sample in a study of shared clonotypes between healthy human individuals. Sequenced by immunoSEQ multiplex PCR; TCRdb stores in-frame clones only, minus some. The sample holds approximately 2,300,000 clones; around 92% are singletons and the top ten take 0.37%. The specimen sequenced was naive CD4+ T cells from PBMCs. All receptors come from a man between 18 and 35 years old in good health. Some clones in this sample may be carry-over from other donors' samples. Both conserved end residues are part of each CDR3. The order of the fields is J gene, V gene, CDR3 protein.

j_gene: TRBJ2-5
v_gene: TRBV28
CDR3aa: CASSPRRGETQYF

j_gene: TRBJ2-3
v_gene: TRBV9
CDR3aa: CASSVAQREGQTDTQYF

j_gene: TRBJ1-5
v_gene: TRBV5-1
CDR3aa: CASSLGEHLSSPQHF

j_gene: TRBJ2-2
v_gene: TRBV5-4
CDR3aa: CASSLAGSTPGELFF

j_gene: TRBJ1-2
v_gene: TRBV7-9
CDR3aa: CASGAGASGQRNYGYTF

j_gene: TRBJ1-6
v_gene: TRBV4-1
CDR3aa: CASSQAEDRVNNSPLHF

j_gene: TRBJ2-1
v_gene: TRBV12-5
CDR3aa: CASSFRDSGRNEQFF

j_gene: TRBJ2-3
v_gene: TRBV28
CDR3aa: CASSLVSPSYTDTQYF

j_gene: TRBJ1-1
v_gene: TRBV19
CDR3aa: CASRGEGKGEAFF

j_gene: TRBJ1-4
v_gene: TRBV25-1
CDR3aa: CASSAGQGERKLFF

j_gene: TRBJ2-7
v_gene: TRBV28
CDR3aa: CASSWGLAGGSRSREQYF

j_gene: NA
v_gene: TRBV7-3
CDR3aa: CASSLRGGTYEQYF

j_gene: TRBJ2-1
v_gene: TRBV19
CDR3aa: CASRPMSPRGYNEQFF

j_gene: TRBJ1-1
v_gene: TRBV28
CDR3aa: CASRPGGVGTEAFF

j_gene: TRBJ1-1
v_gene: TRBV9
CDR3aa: CASSVGAGAYYTEAFF

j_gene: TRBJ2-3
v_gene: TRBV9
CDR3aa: CASTPGLAGLIYTQYF

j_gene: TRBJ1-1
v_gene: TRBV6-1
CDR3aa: CASSVWGDTEAFF

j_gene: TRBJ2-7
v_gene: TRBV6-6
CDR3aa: CASSPWLAGGEQYF

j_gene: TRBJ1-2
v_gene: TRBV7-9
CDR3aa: CASRATPGLSGYTF

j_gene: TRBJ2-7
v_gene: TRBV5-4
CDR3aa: CASSLELGGREQYF

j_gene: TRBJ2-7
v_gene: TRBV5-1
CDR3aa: CASSLARTEVDEQYF

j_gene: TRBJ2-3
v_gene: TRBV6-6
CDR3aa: CASSSGTVFTDTQYF

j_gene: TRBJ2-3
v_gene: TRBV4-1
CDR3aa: CASSQGLAGGDTQYF

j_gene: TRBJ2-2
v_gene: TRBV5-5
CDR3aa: CASSLSFSPPGELFF

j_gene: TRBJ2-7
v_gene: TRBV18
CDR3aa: CASSIRDIRTSGSYEQYF

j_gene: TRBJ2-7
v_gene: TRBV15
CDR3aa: CATSSRRGNGEQYF

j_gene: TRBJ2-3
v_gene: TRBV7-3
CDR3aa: CASSTGTSTDTQYF

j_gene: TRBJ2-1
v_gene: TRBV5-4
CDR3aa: CASSMAGTSRYNEQFF

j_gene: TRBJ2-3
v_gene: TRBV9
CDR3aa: CASSARISTDTQYF

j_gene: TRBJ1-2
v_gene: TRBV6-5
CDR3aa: CASSPGADYGYTF

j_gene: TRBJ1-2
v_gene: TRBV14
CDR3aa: CASSQVGFIGSSDYGYTF

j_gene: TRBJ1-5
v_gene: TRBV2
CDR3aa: CASSERTAGNQPQHF

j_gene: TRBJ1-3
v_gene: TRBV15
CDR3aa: CATSRVGNAGNTIYF

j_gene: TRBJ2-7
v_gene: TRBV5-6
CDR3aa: CASSSPTVLYEQYF

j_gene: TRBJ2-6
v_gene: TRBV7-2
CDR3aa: CASSFPWGARSGANVLTF

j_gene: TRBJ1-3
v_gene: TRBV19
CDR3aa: CASNSAVTGNTIYF

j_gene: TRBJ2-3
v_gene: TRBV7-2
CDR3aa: CASSSPAGGPDTQYF

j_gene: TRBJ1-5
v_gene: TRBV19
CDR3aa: CASSMSWGPQPQHF

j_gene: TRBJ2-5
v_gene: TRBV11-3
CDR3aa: CASSTHFDPRETQYF

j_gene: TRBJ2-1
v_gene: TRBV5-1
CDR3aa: CASSFQGPEQFF

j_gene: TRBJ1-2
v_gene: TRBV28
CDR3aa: CASSLGQVAYGYTF

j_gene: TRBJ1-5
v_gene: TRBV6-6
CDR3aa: CASYGTGNQPQHF

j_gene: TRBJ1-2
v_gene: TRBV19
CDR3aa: CATKDSNIYGYTF

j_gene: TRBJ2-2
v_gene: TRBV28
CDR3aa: CASSWSFREANTGELFF

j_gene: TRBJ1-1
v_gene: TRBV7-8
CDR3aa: CASSLRPGQGATEAFF

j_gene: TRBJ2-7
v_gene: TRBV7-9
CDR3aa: CASSSQTGTVAYEQYF

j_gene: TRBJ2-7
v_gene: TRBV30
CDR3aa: CAWRVPGLSYEQYF

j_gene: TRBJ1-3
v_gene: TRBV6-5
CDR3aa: CASSYTRVYIGNTIYF

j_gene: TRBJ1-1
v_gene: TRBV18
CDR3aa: CASSPLPGSSKTEAFF

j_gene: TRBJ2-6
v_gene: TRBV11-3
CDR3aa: CASSPGPKLSGANVLTF

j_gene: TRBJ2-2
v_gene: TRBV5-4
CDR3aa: CASSQSVTGELFF

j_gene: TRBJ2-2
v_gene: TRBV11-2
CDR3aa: CASSPINTGELFF

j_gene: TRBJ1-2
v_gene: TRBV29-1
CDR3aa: CSVVENYGYTF

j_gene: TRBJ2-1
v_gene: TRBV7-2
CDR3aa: CASSSQGSSYNEQFF

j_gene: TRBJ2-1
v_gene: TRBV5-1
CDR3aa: CASSSAAGLYNEQFF

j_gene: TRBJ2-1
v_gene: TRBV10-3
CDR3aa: CATHLDYFKNEQFF

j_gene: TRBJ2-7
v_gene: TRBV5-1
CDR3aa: CASSWTSRGAEQYF

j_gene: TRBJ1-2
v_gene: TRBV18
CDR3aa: CASSEGEFNYGYTF

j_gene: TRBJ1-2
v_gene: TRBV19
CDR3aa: CASSITSGQHYGYTF